The next 28 T cell receptor beta chains were all read from a single sample in a study. TCRdb ran MiXCR on the RT-PCR reads and lists one entry per CDR3 protein. The table has 650,000 to 800,000 distinct CDR3 sequences, approximately 15% seen once. Material: memory CD4+ T cells from blood. Source of these receptors: a female donor in good health, serving as a healthy control.

This clonotype was detected ten times or more. The chain employs TRBV12-3 or TRBV12-4 and TRBJ1-5; perhaps TRBD1 as D (6 bases). Deletions cut 5 bases from V and 5 bases from J, with 13 bases between. The CDR3 length is 14 residues. In nucleotides, the CDR3 is TGTGCCAGCAGTGGGACGGGGGGCGATCAGCCCCAGCATTTT. Encoded protein: CASSGTGGDQPQHF.

The rearrangement links TRBV6-6 to TRBJ2-3; 13 bases line up with TRBD2. V shed 4 bases, J shed 8 bases, and the junction held 9 bases outside the gene matches. From germline, CDR1 is MNHNY and CDR2 SVGAGI (reference sequence). The CDR3 has 16 residues. In DNA, the CDR3 is TGTGCCAGCAGTTCACCCTGGACTAGCGGGAGTGGTACGCAGTATTTT. As protein: CASSSPWTSGSGTQYF.

The table lists this clonotype with many counts. The rearrangement joins TRBV20-1 to TRBJ2-1, with 7 bases aligning to TRBD2. This CDR3 contains 17 residues. CDR1 and CDR2 (germline): DFQATT, SNEGSKA (reference sequence). After removal of 5 bases from V and 2 bases from J, the junction contained 15 bases not matched to a gene. The CDR3 bases are TGCAGTGCTGGAACTAGGTCGGGAGGTGTTGCCTACAATGAGCAGTTCTTC. As protein: CSAGTRSGGVAYNEQFF.

The chain employs TRBV27 and TRBJ1-1, with D unresolved. The CDR3 length is 13 residues. V was cut by 4 bases and J by 5 bases, with 11 bases left in between. CDR1 and CDR2 (germline): MNHEY, SMNVEV (reference sequence). This CDR3 is CASSWADKTEAFF. The CDR3 coding sequence is TGTGCCAGCAGTTGGGCAGACAAGACTGAAGCTTTCTTT.

This clonotype showed up just a few times. V usage is TRBV5-1 and J usage is TRBJ2-6, with D uncertain. The CDR3 runs to 15 residues. In germline, CDR1 is SGHRS, CDR2 YFSETQ. The V gene lost 1 base and the J gene lost 2 bases, with 7 bases spanning the gap. CDR3 DNA: TGCGCCAGCAGCTTGATAGAACCTGGGGCCAACGTCCTGACTTTC. It codes for CASSLIEPGANVLTF.

The V call is TRBV27, the J call TRBJ1-5, with D possibly matching TRBD1 (5 bases). V was shortened by 2 bases and J by 4 bases, with 12 bases between the two germline ends. The CDR3 runs to 15 residues. Germline V gene data show CDR1 as MNHEY and CDR2 as SMNVEV (reference sequence). The CDR3 loop reads CASSLIGDLNQPQHF. CDR3 sequence (DNA): TGTGCCAGCAGTTTAATCGGGGACCTAAATCAGCCCCAGCATTTT.

The table lists this clonotype with a few counts. The rearrangement joins TRBV9 to TRBJ2-5; possibly TRBD1 for D (6 bases). CDR1 SGDLS and CDR2 YYNGEE come from the germline V gene. The CDR3 is 14 residues long. Deletions cut 4 bases from V and 3 bases from J, with 13 bases between. The CDR3 spells CASSLAGGKETQYF. The CDR3 DNA reads TGTGCCAGCAGCCTCGCTGGGGGCAAAGAGACCCAGTACTTC.

This clonotype was counted ten times or more. This chain links TRBV20-1 with TRBJ1-1; TRBD1 matches 7 bases. This CDR3 comprises 14 residues. Per germline, CDR1 DFQATT and CDR2 SNEGSKA (reference sequence). With 5 bases clipped from V and 2 bases from J, the junction kept 8 bases outside the gene matches. DNA for the CDR3: TGCAGTGCTCCCTACAGGGGTTATAACACTGAAGCTTTCTTT. This translates into CSAPYRGYNTEAFF.

This clonotype was counted once. An end of the junction differs from the germline gene, which may be a read error. The chain is built from TRBV5-1 and TRBJ2-1, with 8 bases matching TRBD1. CDR3 length: 13 residues. Germline loops: CDR1 SGHRS, CDR2 YFSETQ. The CDR3, as DNA: TGCGCCAGCTGGCTTCAGGGGGCAAATGAGCAGTTATTC. This translates into CASWLQGANEQLF.

This clonotype was seen only a few times. The J gene is TRBJ1-2, the V gene TRBV5-1, with D unresolved. This CDR3 is built from 14 residues. V dropped 6 bases and J dropped 2 bases, with 14 bases sitting between them. The germline CDR1 and CDR2 sequences are SGHRS and YFSETQ. CDR3 DNA sequence: TGCGCCAGCACCTCAAGCGACGGGAACTATGGCTACACCTTC. Its protein is CASTSSDGNYGYTF.

In its sample, this clonotype was seen a few times. The chain combines TRBV30 with TRBJ1-3; D gene uncertain. The CDR3 is made up of 15 amino acids. Germline V gene data show CDR1 as GTSNPN and CDR2 as SVGIG (reference sequence). V was clipped by 3 bases and J by 5 bases, with 17 bases between them. The CDR3, as DNA: TGTGCCTGGAGGAACCCGACGGAGATTAGAAACACCATATATTTT. It specifies CAWRNPTEIRNTIYF.

The chain is built from TRBV12-3 or TRBV12-4 and TRBJ2-3, with D possibly TRBD2 on 6 matching bases. This CDR3 comprises 14 residues. V dropped 5 bases and J dropped 8 bases, with 17 bases sitting between them. CDR3 sequence: CASSGDWTSGTQYF. DNA for the CDR3: TGTGCCAGCAGTGGGGACTGGACTTCGGGTACGCAGTATTTT.

The V and J genes are TRBV4-1 and TRBJ2-7; the match to TRBD2 covers 9 bases. CDR3 length: 15 amino acids. The junction had 7 bases not matched to a gene; V was cut back by 5 bases and J by 2 bases. Germline CDR1 is MGHRA and CDR2 is YSYEKL. The CDR3 loop is CASSGLAGGPYEQYF. As DNA, the CDR3 is TGCGCCAGCAGCGGACTGGCGGGAGGGCCCTACGAGCAGTACTTC.

This clonotype was observed a few times. CDR3 region: CSARSRAGDTSEQYF. In nucleotides, the CDR3 is TGCAGTGCTAGATCGAGAGCGGGAGATACGAGCGAGCAGTACTTC. The genes are TRBV20-1 and TRBJ2-7; TRBD2 matches 8 bases. This CDR3 region has 15 residues. Germline-derived CDR1 and CDR2 are DFQATT and SNEGSKA (reference sequence). With V trimmed by 2 bases and J by 6 bases, 12 bases remained unmatched.

This chain uses TRBV20-1 with TRBJ1-2, with TRBD1 matching over 8 bases. V was pared by 3 bases and J by 5 bases, with 8 bases of the junction left unmatched. The CDR3 has 14 residues. Germline V gene data show CDR1 as DFQATT and CDR2 as SNEGSKA (reference sequence). For the CDR3, the DNA is TGCAGTGCTAGGACCTTGGGACAGGATTATGGCTACACCTTC. Encoded protein: CSARTLGQDYGYTF.

This clonotype was counted a few times. The chain carries TRBV7-3 and TRBJ2-2; TRBD2 might be the D (5 bases). Trimming took 5 bases from V and 0 from J, leaving 13 bases between them. CDR3 length equals 16 residues. Germline assignment: CDR1 SGHTA and CDR2 FQGTGA. The CDR3 DNA sequence: TGTGCCAGCAGCCCACTGGACTTCGCGAACACCGGGGAGCTGTTTTTT. It is translated as CASSPLDFANTGELFF.

This clonotype was seen many times. This chain links TRBV20-1 with TRBJ2-3; 11 bases match TRBD2. This CDR3 region has 17 residues. CDR1 and CDR2 (germline): DFQATT, SNEGSKA (reference sequence). V shed 3 bases, J shed 0 bases, and the junction held 8 bases outside the gene matches. CDR3 loop: CSARVASGGSSTDTQYF. CDR3 coding DNA: TGCAGTGCTAGGGTGGCTAGCGGGGGGTCTAGCACAGATACGCAGTATTTT.

This clonotype came up a few times. V usage is TRBV18 and J usage is TRBJ1-2, with D possibly being TRBD1 (5 bases). V was clipped by 3 bases and J by 8 bases, with 16 bases between them. The germline V gene has CDR1 KGHSH and CDR2 LQKENI. The CDR3 extends over 14 amino acids. CDR3 nucleotide sequence: TGTGCCAGCTCACCGGCGGGACGGTCGGAGGGCTACACCTTC. This translates into CASSPAGRSEGYTF.

This clonotype has only a few counts. CDR3 region: CASAPGQAFSNQPQHF. CDR3 coding DNA: TGTGCCAGCGCCCCGGGACAGGCGTTCAGCAATCAGCCCCAGCATTTT. This chain joins TRBV27 and TRBJ1-5; 8 nucleotides match TRBD1. CDR3 length equals 16 residues. Germline V gene sequence: CDR1 MNHEY, CDR2 SMNVEV (reference sequence). J was trimmed by 1 base and V by 8 bases; bases with no gene match: 10.

The chain has TRBV28 and TRBJ1-6, with TRBD1 matching over 9 bases. Germline-derived CDR1 and CDR2 are MDHEN and SYDVKM. The junction had 5 bases not matched to a gene; V was cut back by 1 base and J by 7 bases. The CDR3 has 16 residues. The CDR3 nucleotides read TGTGCCAGCAGTTTATTCGCGGGACAGGGAAATTCACCCCTCCACTTT. This encodes CASSLFAGQGNSPLHF.

This clonotype was recorded many times. The V call is TRBV7-2, the J call TRBJ2-3; D ambiguous. V shed 6 bases and J shed 2 bases, with 6 bases lying between them. Germline V gene lookup returns CDR1 SGHTA and CDR2 FQGNSA. The CDR3 has 12 amino acids. The CDR3 coding sequence is TGTGCCAGCAGTTTATTCACAGATACGCAGTATTTT. This codes for CASSLFTDTQYF.

This clonotype was observed a handful of times. V gene TRBV6-2 or TRBV6-3 combines with J gene TRBJ2-7, with unresolved D. Germline assignment: CDR1 MNHEY and CDR2 SVGEGT. Trimming shortened V by 6 bases and J by 0 bases, and 12 bases separated the two germline ends. The CDR3 sequence is 14 residues long. CDR3 DNA sequence: TGTGCCAGCAGATTTACCAGGAGCTCCTACGAGCAGTACTTC. The encoded protein is CASRFTRSSYEQYF.

This chain connects TRBV24-1 to TRBJ2-3; TRBD1 matches at 7 bases. Trimming cost V 5 bases and J 4 bases; bases outside gene matches: 5. This CDR3 has 14 residues. CDR1 is KGHDR and CDR2 is SFDVKD in the germline V gene. CDR3 coding DNA: TGTGCCACCAGTGGACAGGGCTCCGCAGATACGCAGTATTTT. It codes for CATSGQGSADTQYF.

This chain connects TRBV2 to TRBJ1-5; D call uncertain. CDR3 length: 12 amino acids. V lost 2 bases and J 8 bases, leaving 7 bases between the germline ends. Germline V gives CDR1 SNHLY, CDR2 FYNNEI. The CDR3 DNA follows: TGTGCCAGCAGTGAATGGGGAAAGCCCCAGCATTTT. This codes for CASSEWGKPQHF. Full variable domain (remainder filled in from reference TRBV2 and TRBJ1-5): EPEVTQTPSHQVTQMGQEVILRCVPISNHLYFYWYRQILGQKVEFLVSFYNNEISEKSEIFDDQFSVERPDGSNFTLKIRSTKLEDSAMYFCASSEWGKPQHFGDGTRLSIL.

This clonotype was detected a few times. The chain's CDR3 is CASSPGTSIRGEQFF. DNA of the CDR3: TGTGCCAGCTCACCCGGGACTAGCATTAGGGGTGAGCAGTTCTTC. This sequence joins TRBV18 and TRBJ2-1; 9 nucleotides line up with TRBD2. Unmatched junction bases numbered 9, after V lost 3 bases and J lost 9 bases. Germline CDR1 is KGHSH and CDR2 is LQKENI. The CDR3 is made up of 15 amino acids.

The sample holds a few counts of this clonotype. The chain couples TRBV12-3 or TRBV12-4 to TRBJ1-1, with 8 positions matching TRBD1. The CDR3 is 17 residues long. V shed 5 bases and J 0 bases; nucleotides not matched to a gene: 11. CDR3 sequence (DNA): TGTGCCAGCAGTCCCCTTGACCAGGGGGCGTTGAACACTGAAGCTTTCTTT. Translating it yields CASSPLDQGALNTEAFF.

V usage is TRBV15 and J usage is TRBJ1-4; weak D call: TRBD1 (6 bases). The V and J ends lost 4 bases and 3 bases respectively, with 15 bases between them. The germline gives CDR1 LNHNV, CDR2 YYDKDF (reference sequence). The CDR3 runs 16 residues. The CDR3 reads CATSIDRPLANEKLFF. The CDR3 nucleotides are TGTGCCACCAGCATAGACAGGCCCCTGGCTAATGAAAAACTGTTTTTT.

This clonotype was recorded at least ten times. The V and J genes are TRBV5-1 and TRBJ2-7; maybe TRBD2 (5 bases). The V gene's germline CDR1 is SGHRS and CDR2 YFSETQ. This CDR3 comprises 14 residues. Trimming stripped 3 bases from V and 0 bases from J, with 10 bases between. The CDR3 here is CASSWKGDSYEQYF. CDR3 bases: TGCGCCAGCAGCTGGAAGGGAGACTCCTACGAGCAGTACTTC.